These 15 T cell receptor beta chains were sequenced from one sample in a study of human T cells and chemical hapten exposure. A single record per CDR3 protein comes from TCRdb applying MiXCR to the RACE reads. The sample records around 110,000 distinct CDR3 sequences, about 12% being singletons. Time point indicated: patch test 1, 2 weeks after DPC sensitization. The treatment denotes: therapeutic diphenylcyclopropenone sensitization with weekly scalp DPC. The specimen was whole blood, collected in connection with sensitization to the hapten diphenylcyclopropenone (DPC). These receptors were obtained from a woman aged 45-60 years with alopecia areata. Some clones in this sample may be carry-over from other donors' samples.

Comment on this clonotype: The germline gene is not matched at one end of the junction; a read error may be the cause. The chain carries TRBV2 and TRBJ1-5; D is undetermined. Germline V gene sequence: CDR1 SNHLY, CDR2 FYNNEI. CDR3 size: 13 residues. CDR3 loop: CASQAGSNQPQRF. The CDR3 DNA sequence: TGTGCCAGCCAGGCAGGTAGCAATCAGCCCCAGCGTTTT.

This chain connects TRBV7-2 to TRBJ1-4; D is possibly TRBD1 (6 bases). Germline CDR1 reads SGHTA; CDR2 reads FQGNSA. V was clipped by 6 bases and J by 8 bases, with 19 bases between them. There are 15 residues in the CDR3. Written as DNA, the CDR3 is TGTGCCAGCAGTCATTACCCGACAGGTGGAGAAAAACTGTTTTTT. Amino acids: CASSHYPTGGEKLFF.

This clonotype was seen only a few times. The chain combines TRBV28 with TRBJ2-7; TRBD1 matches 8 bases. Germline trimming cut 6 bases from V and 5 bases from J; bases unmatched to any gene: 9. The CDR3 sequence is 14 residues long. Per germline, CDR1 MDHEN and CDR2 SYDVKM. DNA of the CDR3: TGTGCCAGCAGCCGCGGGACAGGTTTCGACGAGCAGTACTTC. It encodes CASSRGTGFDEQYF.

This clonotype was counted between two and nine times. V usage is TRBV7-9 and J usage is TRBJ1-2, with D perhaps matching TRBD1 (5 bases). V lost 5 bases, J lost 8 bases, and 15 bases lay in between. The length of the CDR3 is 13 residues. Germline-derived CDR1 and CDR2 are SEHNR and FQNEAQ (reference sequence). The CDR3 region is CASSTPGREGYTF. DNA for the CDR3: TGTGCCAGCAGCACACCGGGACGTGAAGGCTACACCTTC.

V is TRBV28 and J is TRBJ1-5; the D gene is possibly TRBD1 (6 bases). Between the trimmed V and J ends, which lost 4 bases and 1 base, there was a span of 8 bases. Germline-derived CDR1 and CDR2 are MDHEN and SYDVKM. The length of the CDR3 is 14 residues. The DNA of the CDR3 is TGTGCCAGCAGTTACAGGGTAAGCAATCAGCCCCAGCATTTT. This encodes CASSYRVSNQPQHF. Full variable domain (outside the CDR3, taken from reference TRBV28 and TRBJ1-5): DVKVTQSSRYLVKRTGEKVFLECVQDMDHENMFWYRQDPGLGLRLIYFSYDVKMKEKGDIPEGYSVSREKKERFSLILESASTNQTSMYLCASSYRVSNQPQHFGDGTRLSIL.

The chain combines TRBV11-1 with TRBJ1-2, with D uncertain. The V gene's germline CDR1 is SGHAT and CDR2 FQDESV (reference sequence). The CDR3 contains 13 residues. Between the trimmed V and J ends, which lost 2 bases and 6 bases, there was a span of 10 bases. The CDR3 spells CASSLRNGDGYTF. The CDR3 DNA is TGTGCCAGCAGCTTAAGAAATGGAGATGGCTACACCTTC.

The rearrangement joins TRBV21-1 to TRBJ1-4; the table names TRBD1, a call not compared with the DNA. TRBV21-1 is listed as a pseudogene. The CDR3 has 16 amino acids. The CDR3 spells CASSRVRGVTGEKLFF. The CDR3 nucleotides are TGTGCCAGCAGCCGAGTGCGAGGGGTTACAGGGGAAAAACTGTTTTTT.

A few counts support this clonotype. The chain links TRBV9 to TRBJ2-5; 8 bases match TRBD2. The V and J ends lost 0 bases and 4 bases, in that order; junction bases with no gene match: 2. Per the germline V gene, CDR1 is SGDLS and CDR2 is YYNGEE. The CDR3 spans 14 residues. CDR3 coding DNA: TGTGCCAGCAGCGTAGGGACTAGCAGAGAGACCCAGTACTTC. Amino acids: CASSVGTSRETQYF. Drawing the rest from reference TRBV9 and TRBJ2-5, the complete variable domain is DSGVTQTPKHLITATGQRVTLRCSPRSGDLSVYWYQQSLDQGLQFLIQYYNGEERAKGNILERFSAQQFPDLHSELNLSSLELGDSALYFCASSVGTSRETQYFGPGTRLLVL.

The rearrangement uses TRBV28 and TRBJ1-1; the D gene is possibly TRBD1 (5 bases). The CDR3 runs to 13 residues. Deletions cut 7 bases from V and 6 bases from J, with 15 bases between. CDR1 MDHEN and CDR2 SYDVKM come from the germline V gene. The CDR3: CASITAPGAEAFF. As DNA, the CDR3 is TGTGCCAGCATTACAGCCCCGGGGGCTGAAGCTTTCTTT.

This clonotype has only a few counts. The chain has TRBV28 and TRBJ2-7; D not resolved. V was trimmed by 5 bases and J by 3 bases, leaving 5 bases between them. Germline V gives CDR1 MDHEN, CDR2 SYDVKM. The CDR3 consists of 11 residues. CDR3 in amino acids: CASSKLYEQYF. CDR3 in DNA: TGTGCCAGCAGTAAGCTCTACGAGCAGTACTTC. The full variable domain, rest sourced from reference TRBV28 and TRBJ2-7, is DVKVTQSSRYLVKRTGEKVFLECVQDMDHENMFWYRQDPGLGLRLIYFSYDVKMKEKGDIPEGYSVSREKKERFSLILESASTNQTSMYLCASSKLYEQYFGPGTRLTVT.

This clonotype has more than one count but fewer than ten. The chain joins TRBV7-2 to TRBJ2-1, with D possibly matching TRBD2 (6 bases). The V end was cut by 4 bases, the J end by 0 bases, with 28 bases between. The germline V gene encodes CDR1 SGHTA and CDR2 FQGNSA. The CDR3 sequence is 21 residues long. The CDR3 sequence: CASSSPTGRVIADSSYNEQFF. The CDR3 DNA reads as TGTGCCAGCAGCTCACCAACGGGTAGGGTAATAGCGGATAGCTCCTACAATGAGCAGTTCTTC.

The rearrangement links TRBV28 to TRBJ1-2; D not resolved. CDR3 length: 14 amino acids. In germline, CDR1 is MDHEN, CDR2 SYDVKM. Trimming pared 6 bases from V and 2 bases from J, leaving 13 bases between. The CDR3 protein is CASRYPTTNYGYTF. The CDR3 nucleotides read TGTGCCAGCAGATATCCCACCACGAACTATGGCTACACCTTC.

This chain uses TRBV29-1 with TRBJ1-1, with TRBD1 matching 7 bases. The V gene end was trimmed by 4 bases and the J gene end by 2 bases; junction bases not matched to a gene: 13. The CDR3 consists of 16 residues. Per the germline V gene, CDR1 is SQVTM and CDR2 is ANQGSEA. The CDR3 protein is CSVGPFYRGGNTEAFF. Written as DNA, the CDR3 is TGCAGCGTTGGGCCCTTTTACAGGGGAGGAAACACTGAAGCTTTCTTT.

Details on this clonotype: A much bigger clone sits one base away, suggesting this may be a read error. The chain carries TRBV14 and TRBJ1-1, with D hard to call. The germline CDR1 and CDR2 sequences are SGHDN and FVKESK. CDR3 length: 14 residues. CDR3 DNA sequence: TGTGTCAGCAGCCAAGTTACATTGAACACTGAAGCTTTCTTT. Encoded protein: CVSSQVTLNTEAFF.

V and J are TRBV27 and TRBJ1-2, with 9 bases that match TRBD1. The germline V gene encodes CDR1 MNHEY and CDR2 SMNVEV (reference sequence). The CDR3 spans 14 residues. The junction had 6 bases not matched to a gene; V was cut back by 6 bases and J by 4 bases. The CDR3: CASRPQGAGYGYTF. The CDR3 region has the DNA TGTGCCAGCAGACCACAGGGGGCAGGCTATGGCTACACCTTC.